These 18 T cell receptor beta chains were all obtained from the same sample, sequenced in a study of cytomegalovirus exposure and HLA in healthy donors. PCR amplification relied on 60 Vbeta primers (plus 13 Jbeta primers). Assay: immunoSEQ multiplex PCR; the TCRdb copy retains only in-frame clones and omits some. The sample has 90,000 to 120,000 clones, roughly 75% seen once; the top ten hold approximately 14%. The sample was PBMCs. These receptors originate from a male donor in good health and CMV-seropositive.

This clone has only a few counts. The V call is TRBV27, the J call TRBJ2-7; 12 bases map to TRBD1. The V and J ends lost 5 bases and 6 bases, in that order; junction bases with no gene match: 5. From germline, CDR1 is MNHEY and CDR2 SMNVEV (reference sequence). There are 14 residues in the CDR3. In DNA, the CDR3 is TGTGCCAGCAGTCCGGGACAGGGGGCTTTCGAGCAGTACTTC. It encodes CASSPGQGAFEQYF.

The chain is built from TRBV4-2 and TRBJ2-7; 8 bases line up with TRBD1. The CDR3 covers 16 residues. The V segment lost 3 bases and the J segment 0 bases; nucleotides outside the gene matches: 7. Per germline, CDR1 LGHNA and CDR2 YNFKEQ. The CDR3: CASSQADRVGSYEQYF. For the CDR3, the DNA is TGTGCCAGCAGCCAGGCGGACAGGGTAGGCTCCTACGAGCAGTACTTC.

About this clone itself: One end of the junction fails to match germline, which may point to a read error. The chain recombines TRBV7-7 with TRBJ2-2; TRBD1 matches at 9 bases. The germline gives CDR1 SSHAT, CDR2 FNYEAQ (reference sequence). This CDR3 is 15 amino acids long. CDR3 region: CASSPRDRVTGELFF. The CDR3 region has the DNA TGTGCTAGCAGCCCTAGGGACAGGGTAACCGGGGAGCTGTTTTTT.

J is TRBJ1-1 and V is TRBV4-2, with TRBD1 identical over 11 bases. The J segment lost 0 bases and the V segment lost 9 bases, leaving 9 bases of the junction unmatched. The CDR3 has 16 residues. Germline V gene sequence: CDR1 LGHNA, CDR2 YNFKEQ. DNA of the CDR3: TGTGCCAGTTATTCCGGGACAGGGGGGGTGAACACTGAAGCTTTCTTT. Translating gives CASYSGTGGVNTEAFF.

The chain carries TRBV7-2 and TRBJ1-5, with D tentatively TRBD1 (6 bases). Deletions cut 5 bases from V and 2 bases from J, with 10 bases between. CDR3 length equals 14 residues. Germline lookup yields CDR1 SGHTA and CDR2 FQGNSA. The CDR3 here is CASSPGDRNQPQHF. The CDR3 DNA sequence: TGTGCCAGCAGCCCAGGGGATCGCAATCAGCCCCAGCATTTT.

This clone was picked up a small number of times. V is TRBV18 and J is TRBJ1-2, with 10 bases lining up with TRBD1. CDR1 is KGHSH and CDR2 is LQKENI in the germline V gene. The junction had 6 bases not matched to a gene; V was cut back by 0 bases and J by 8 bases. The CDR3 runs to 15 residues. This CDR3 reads CASSPPETGGRGYTF. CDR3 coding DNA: TGTGCCAGCTCACCACCGGAGACAGGGGGCCGGGGCTACACCTTC.

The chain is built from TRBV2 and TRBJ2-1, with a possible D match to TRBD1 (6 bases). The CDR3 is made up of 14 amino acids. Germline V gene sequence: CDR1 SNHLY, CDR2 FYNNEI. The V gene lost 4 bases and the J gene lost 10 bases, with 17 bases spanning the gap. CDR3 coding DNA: TGTGCCAGCAGTGCGAACAGGGCAACCGGGGAGCAGTTCTTC. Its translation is CASSANRATGEQFF.

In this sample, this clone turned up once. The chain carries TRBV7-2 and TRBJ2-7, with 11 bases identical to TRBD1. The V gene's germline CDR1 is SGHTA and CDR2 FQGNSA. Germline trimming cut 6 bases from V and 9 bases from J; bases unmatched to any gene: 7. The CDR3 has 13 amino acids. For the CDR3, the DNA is TGTGCCAGCAGTCGGACAGGGGGCGCCGGGCAGTACTTC. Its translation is CASSRTGGAGQYF.

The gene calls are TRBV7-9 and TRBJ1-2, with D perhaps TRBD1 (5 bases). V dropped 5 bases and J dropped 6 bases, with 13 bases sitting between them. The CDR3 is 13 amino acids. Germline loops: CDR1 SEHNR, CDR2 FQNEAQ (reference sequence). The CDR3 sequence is CASSRGGIDGYTF. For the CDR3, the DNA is TGTGCCAGCAGCCGTGGGGGGATTGATGGCTACACCTTC.

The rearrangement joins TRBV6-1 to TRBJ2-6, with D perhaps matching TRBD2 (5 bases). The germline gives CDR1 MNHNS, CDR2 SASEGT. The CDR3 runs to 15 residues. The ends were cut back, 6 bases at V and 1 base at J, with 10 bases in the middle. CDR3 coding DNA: TGTGCCAGCAGGCCCCGGGATTCTGGGGCCAACGTCCTGACTTTC. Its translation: CASRPRDSGANVLTF.

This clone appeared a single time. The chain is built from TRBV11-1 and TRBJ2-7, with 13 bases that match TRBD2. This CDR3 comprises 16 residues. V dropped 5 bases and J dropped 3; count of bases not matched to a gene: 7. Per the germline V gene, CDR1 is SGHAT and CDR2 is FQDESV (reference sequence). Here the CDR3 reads CASSGWTSGGLYEQYF. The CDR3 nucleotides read TGTGCCAGCAGCGGGTGGACTAGCGGGGGCCTCTACGAGCAGTACTTC.

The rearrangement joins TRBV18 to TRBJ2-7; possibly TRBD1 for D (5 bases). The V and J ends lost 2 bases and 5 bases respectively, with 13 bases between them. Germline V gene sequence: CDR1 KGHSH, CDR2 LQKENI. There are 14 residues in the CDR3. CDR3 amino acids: CASSPGQGLDEQYF. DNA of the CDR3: TGTGCCAGCTCACCAGGGCAGGGCCTAGACGAGCAGTACTTC.

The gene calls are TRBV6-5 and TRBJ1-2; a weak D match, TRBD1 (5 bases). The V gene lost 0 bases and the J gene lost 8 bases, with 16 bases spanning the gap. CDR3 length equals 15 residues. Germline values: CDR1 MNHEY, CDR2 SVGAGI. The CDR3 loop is CASSYSGPAVDGYTF. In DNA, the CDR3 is TGTGCCAGCAGTTACTCGGGGCCCGCTGTAGACGGCTACACCTTC.

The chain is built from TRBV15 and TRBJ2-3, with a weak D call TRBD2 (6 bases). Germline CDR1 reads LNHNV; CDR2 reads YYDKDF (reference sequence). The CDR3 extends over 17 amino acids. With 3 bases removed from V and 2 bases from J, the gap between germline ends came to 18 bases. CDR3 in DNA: TGTGCCACCAGCAGGGCGTCTCCGGGACTGAACACAGATACGCAGTATTTT. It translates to CATSRASPGLNTDTQYF. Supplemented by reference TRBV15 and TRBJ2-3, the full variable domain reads DAMVIQNPRYQVTQFGKPVTLSCSQTLNHNVMYWYQQKSSQAPKLLFHYYDKDFNNEADTPDNFQSRRPNTSFCFLDIRSPGLGDTAMYLCATSRASPGLNTDTQYFGPGTRLTVL.

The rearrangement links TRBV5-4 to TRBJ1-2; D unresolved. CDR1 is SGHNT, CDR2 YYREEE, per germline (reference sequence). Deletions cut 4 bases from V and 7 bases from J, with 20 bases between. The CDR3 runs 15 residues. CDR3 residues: CASSPPGRTESGYTF. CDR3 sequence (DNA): TGTGCCAGCAGCCCTCCCGGACGGACTGAATCTGGCTACACCTTC.

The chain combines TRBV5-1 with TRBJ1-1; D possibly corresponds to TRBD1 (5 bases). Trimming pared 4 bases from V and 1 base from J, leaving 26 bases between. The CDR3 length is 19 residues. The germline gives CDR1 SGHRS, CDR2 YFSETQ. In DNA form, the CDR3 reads TGCGCCAGCAGCCAAGACGGGTGGGGGGTTAAACAGGAGAACACTGAAGCTTTCTTT. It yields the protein CASSQDGWGVKQENTEAFF.

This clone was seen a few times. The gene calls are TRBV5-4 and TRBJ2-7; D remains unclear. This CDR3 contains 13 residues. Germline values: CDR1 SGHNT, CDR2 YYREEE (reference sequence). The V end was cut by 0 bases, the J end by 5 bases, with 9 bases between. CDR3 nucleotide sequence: TGTGCCAGCAGCTTGGACACAACCAACGAGCAGTACTTC. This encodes CASSLDTTNEQYF. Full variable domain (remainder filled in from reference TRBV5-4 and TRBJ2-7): ETGVTQSPTHLIKTRGQQVTLRCSSQSGHNTVSWYQQALGQGPQFIFQYYREEENGRGNFPPRFSGLQFPNYSSELNVNALELDDSALYLCASSLDTTNEQYFGPGTRLTVT.

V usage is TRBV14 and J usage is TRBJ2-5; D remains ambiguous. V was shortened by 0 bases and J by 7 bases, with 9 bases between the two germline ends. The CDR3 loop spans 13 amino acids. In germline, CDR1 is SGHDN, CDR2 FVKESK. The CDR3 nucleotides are TGTGCCAGCAGCCAAGATCCTGGCCGGACCCAGTACTTC. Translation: CASSQDPGRTQYF.